This record covers a single TCR beta chain. This entry belongs to a study of identical twins. TCRdb passed the 5' RACE reads through MiXCR, listing each CDR3 protein once. Here the sample spans some 600,000 distinct CDR3 sequences, roughly 7.2% being singletons. Germline V gives CDR1 PRHDT, CDR2 FYEKMQ (reference sequence). This CDR3 has 15 residues. V was pared by 5 bases and J by 7 bases, with 8 bases of the junction left unmatched. This sample was also put to use in a study of yellow fever vaccine responses in identical twins.

The sequence came from a woman aged 18-30 years in good health. V and J are TRBV13 and TRBJ1-6, with 7 bases that match TRBD1. Sequencing was carried out using PBMCs. The CDR3 nucleotides are TGTGCCAGCAGCCCGAAGGGACAGAAAAATTCACCCCTCCACTTT. It translates to CASSPKGQKNSPLHF.